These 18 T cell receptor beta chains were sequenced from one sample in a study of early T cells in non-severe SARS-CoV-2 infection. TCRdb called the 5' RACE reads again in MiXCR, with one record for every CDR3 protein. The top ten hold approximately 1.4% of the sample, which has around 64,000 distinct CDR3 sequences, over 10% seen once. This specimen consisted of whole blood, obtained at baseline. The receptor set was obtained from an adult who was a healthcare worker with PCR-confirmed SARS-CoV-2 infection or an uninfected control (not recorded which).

The CDR3 coding sequence is TGTGCCAGCAGGGGCGGTGTAGGGACAGGGTTGGCCGGGGAGCTGTTTTTT. It is translated as CASRGGVGTGLAGELFF. The V gene is TRBV28, the J gene TRBJ2-2; TRBD1 matches 9 bases. V lost 6 bases and J lost 6; bases outside the gene matches: 14. The germline V gene encodes CDR1 MDHEN and CDR2 SYDVKM. The CDR3 totals 17 residues.

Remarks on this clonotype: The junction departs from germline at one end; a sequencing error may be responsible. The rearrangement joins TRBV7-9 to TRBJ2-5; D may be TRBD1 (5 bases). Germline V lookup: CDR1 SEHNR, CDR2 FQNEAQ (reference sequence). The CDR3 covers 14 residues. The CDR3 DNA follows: TGTGCCAGCAGCTTCAGGGAATACCAGGAGACCCAGTACTTC. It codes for CASSFREYQETQYF.

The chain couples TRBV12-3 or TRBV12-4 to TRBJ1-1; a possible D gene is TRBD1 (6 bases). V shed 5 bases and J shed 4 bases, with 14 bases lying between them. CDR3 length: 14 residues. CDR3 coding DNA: TGTGCCAGCAGTCACAGGGCGGGGGGCACTGAAGCTTTCTTT. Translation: CASSHRAGGTEAFF.

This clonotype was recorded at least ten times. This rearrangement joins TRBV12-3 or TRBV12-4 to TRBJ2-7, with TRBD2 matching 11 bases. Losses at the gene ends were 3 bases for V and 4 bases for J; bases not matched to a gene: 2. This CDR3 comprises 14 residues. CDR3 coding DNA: TGTGCCAGCAGTTTGACTAGCGGGGAATACGAGCAGTACTTC. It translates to CASSLTSGEYEQYF.

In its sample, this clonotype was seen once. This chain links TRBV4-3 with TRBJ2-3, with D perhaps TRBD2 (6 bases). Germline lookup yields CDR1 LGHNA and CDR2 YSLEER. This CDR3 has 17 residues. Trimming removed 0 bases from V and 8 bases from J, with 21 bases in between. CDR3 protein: CASSQDHGQGLKGTQYF. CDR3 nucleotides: TGCGCCAGCAGCCAAGATCACGGGCAGGGACTCAAGGGTACGCAGTATTTT.

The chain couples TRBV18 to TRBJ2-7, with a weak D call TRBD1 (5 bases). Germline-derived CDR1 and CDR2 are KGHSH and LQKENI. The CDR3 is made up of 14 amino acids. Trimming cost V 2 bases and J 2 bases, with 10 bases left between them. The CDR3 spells CASSPNQGTYEQYF. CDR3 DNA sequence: TGTGCCAGCTCACCAAATCAGGGAACCTACGAGCAGTACTTC.

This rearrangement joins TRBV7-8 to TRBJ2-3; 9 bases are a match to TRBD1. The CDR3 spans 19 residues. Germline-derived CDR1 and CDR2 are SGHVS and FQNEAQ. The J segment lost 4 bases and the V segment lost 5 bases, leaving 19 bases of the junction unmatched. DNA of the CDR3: TGTGCCAGCAGCGGCCCGATCGGACAGGGGATCGGTTGGGCAGATACGCAGTATTTT. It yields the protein CASSGPIGQGIGWADTQYF.

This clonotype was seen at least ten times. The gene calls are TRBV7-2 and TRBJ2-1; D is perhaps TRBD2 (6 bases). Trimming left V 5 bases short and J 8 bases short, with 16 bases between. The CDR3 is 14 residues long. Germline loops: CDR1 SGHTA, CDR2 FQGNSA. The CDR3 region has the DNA TGTGCCAGCAGCCCCCGGAGGGGCACTGATGAGCAGTTCTTC. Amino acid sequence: CASSPRRGTDEQFF.

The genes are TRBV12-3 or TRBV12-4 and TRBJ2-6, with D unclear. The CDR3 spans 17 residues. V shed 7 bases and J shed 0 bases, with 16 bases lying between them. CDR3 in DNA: TGTGCCAGCACCCAAGGCGGACGGTACTCTGGGGCCAACGTCCTGACTTTC. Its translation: CASTQGGRYSGANVLTF.

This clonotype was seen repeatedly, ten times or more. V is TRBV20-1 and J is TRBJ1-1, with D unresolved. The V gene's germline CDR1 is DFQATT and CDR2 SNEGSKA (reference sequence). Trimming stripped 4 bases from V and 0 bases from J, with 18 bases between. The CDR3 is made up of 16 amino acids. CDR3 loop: CSATLLLSGMNTEAFF. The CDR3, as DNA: TGCAGTGCTACCCTTCTCCTATCGGGGATGAACACTGAAGCTTTCTTT.

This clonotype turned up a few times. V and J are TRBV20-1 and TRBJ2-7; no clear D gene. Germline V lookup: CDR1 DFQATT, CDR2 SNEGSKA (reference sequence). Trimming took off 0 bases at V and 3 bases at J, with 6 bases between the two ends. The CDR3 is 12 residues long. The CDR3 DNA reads TGCAGTGCTAGAGATAAGGACTACGAGCAGTACTTC. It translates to CSARDKDYEQYF.

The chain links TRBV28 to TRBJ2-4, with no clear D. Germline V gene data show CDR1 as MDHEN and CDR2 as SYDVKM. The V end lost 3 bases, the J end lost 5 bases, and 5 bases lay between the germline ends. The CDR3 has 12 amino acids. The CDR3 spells CASSFPENIQYF. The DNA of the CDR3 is TGTGCCAGCAGTTTTCCGGAAAACATTCAGTACTTC.

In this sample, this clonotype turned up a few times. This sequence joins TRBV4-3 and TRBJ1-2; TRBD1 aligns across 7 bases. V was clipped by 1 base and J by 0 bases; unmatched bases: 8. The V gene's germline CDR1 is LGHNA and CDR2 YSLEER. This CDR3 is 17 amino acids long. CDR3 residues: CASSQGTDRKANYGYTF. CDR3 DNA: TGCGCCAGCAGCCAAGGCACGGACAGGAAAGCTAACTATGGCTACACCTTC.

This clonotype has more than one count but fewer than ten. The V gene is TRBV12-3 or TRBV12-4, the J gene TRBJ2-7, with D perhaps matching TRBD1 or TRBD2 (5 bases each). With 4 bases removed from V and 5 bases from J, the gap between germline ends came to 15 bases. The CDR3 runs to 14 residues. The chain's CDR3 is CASSWDPTVDEQYF. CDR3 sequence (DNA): TGTGCCAGCAGTTGGGACCCAACGGTGGACGAGCAGTACTTC.

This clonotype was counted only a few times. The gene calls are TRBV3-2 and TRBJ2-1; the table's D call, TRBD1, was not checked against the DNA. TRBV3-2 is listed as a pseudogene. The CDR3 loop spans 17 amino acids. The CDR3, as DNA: TGTGCCAGCAGCCCCCCCGGAATCACCCGACTGTACAATGAGCAGTTCTTC. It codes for CASSPPGITRLYNEQFF.

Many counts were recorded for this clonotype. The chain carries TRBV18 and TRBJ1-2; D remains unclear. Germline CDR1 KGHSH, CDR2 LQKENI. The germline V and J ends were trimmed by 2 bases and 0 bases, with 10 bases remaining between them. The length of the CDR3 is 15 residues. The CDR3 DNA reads TGTGCCAGCTCACCAATGGACCCTTCTAACTATGGCTACACCTTC. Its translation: CASSPMDPSNYGYTF. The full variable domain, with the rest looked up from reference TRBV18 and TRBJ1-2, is NAGVMQNPRHLVRRRGQEARLRCSPMKGHSHVYWYRQLPEEGLKFMVYLQKENIIDESGMPKERFSAEFPKEGPSILRIQQVVRGDSAAYFCASSPMDPSNYGYTFGSGTRLTVV.

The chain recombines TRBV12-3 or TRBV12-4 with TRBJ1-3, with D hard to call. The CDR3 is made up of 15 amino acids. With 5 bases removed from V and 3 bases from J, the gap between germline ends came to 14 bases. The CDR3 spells CASSPRPAVGNTIYF. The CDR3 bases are TGTGCCAGCAGTCCACGACCGGCCGTTGGAAACACCATATATTTT.

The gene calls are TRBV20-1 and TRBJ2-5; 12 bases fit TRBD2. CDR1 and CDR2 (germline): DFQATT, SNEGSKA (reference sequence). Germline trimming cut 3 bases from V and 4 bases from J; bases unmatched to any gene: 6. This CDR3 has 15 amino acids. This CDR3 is CSASRLAGDGETQYF. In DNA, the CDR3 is TGCAGTGCTAGTAGACTAGCGGGAGATGGAGAGACCCAGTACTTC.